The text below deals with one T cell receptor (beta chain). The record originates from a study of technical replicates of blood from several donors. The CDR3 has 15 residues. Trimming removed 5 bases from V and 7 bases from J, with 20 bases in between. CDR1 and CDR2 from the germline V gene are MDHEN and SYDVKM. The table came from immunoSEQ multiplex PCR; TCRdb's copy has only in-frame clones and leaves some out. The sample records some 79,000 clones, 90% to 95% being singletons. The chain combines TRBV28 with TRBJ1-1, with D uncertain. The receptor was derived from a human donor in good health. The specimen was T cells isolated from PBMCs. Here the CDR3 reads CASSEIPTGDNEAFF. In nucleotides, the CDR3 is TGTGCCAGCAGTGAAATCCCTACCGGGGATAATGAAGCTTTCTTT. The complete variable domain, with remaining parts taken from reference TRBV28 and TRBJ1-1, reads DVKVTQSSRYLVKRTGEKVFLECVQDMDHENMFWYRQDPGLGLRLIYFSYDVKMKEKGDIPEGYSVSREKKERFSLILESASTNQTSMYLCASSEIPTGDNEAFFGQGTRLTVV.